These T cell receptor beta chains were read from a single sample in a study of graft-versus-host responses after intestinal transplantation. The method was immunoSEQ multiplex PCR; TCRdb's version includes in-frame clones alone and lacks a portion of them. This sample has about 120,000 clones, with about nine tenths found just once. The antigens of these receptors remain unknown. The source material was unstimulated CD4+ T cells sorted from spleen or lymph node cells, sampled before intestinal transplant. The receptors were sampled from a human donor who received an intestinal transplant. The CDR3 runs from the conserved cysteine through the conserved F or W. D genes are given only for firm matches. Clone size is given for some rows only: seen once, a few or many times, or a class if the clone is expanded.

d_call: .
clone_size: .
j_call: TRBJ1-6
v_call: TRBV5-1
cdr3_nt: TGCGCCAGCAGCCCCGGCCGGACAGCTAAAAATTCACCCCTCCACTTT
cdr3_aa: CASSPGRTAKNSPLHF

d_call: TRBD2
clone_size: .
j_call: TRBJ2-5
v_call: TRBV19
cdr3_nt: TGTGCCAGTAGCACGACTAGCGGGGTGCAAGAGACCCAGTACTTC
cdr3_aa: CASSTTSGVQETQYF

d_call: TRBD1
clone_size: .
j_call: TRBJ2-5
v_call: TRBV7-6
cdr3_nt: TGTGCCAGCAGCTGGTACGGACAGGTTGAGACCCAGTACTTC
cdr3_aa: CASSWYGQVETQYF

d_call: .
clone_size: .
j_call: TRBJ2-3
v_call: TRBV5-1
cdr3_nt: TGCGCCAGCAGCTTGAGTAGCAGCACAGATACGCAGTATTTT
cdr3_aa: CASSLSSSTDTQYF

d_call: .
clone_size: .
j_call: TRBJ1-3
v_call: TRBV5-1
cdr3_nt: TGCGCCAGCAGCTTGGACAGCCGGGGGAACACCATATATTTT
cdr3_aa: CASSLDSRGNTIYF

d_call: .
clone_size: .
j_call: TRBJ1-2
v_call: TRBV2
cdr3_nt: TGTGCCAGCAACAGGGTCCGTAACTATGGCTACACCTTC
cdr3_aa: CASNRVRNYGYTF

d_call: .
clone_size: .
j_call: TRBJ2-3
v_call: TRBV30
cdr3_nt: TGTGCCTGGAGTGTACAATCGGATACGCAGTATTTT
cdr3_aa: CAWSVQSDTQYF

d_call: TRBD1
clone_size: .
j_call: TRBJ2-2
v_call: TRBV5-1
cdr3_nt: TGCGCCAGCTACCATGGGGACAGGGCTAACACCGGGGAGCTGTTTTTT
cdr3_aa: CASYHGDRANTGELFF

d_call: TRBD2
clone_size: .
j_call: TRBJ2-7
v_call: TRBV5-1
cdr3_nt: TGCGCCAGCAGCGGGACTAGCGGGGGGGCCAAGCAGTACTTC
cdr3_aa: CASSGTSGGAKQYF

d_call: TRBD1
clone_size: .
j_call: TRBJ2-2
v_call: TRBV7-2
cdr3_nt: TGTGCCAGCAGCTCGCTTTACAGGGGTGGCGGGGAGCTGTTTTTT
cdr3_aa: CASSSLYRGGGELFF

d_call: TRBD1
clone_size: once
j_call: TRBJ1-1
v_call: TRBV7-3
cdr3_nt: TGTGCCAGCAGTTCAGCAGGGGGCGGAACGAACACTGAAGCTTTCTTT
cdr3_aa: CASSSAGGGTNTEAFF

d_call: TRBD1
clone_size: .
j_call: TRBJ2-1
v_call: TRBV7-3
cdr3_nt: TGTGCCAGCAGCCCCCCCGACAGGGGTCGGGGCAATGAGCAGTTCTTC
cdr3_aa: CASSPPDRGRGNEQFF

d_call: .
clone_size: .
j_call: TRBJ2-1
v_call: TRBV29-1
cdr3_nt: TGCAGCGTTGAAGTGAATAGCAATGAGCAGTTCTTC
cdr3_aa: CSVEVNSNEQFF

d_call: TRBD2
clone_size: .
j_call: TRBJ2-1
v_call: TRBV6-1
cdr3_nt: TGTGCCAGCACGCCGGGAATAGCGGGACGCAATGAGCAGTTCTTC
cdr3_aa: CASTPGIAGRNEQFF

d_call: .
clone_size: .
j_call: TRBJ2-5
v_call: TRBV7-9
cdr3_nt: TGTGCCAGCAGTCAAGCCACAAGCGGGTGGTTCCAAGAGACCCAGTACTTC
cdr3_aa: CASSQATSGWFQETQYF

d_call: .
clone_size: .
j_call: TRBJ2-7
v_call: TRBV11-2
cdr3_nt: TGTGCCAGCACCCCCCAGCGGCTCTCCTACGAGCAGTACTTC
cdr3_aa: CASTPQRLSYEQYF

d_call: .
clone_size: .
j_call: TRBJ2-4
v_call: TRBV6-1
cdr3_nt: TGTGCCAGCACCCCAGGGGGGCCGGGAGACATTCAGTACTTC
cdr3_aa: CASTPGGPGDIQYF

d_call: .
clone_size: .
j_call: TRBJ1-1
v_call: TRBV7-9
cdr3_nt: TGTGCCAGCAGCCCAAATCTCGTTGGAGTGGAAGCTTTCTTT
cdr3_aa: CASSPNLVGVEAFF

d_call: .
clone_size: .
j_call: TRBJ1-2
v_call: TRBV29-1
cdr3_nt: TGCAGCGTTGAAGATCTCCGGGGGGTGGTTGGGATAAGCACCTTC
cdr3_aa: CSVEDLRGVVGISTF

d_call: TRBD2
clone_size: .
j_call: TRBJ2-7
v_call: TRBV28
cdr3_nt: TGTGCCAGCAGTCCTACTAGCGGGAGGACCCCAGCCTACGAGCAGTACTTC
cdr3_aa: CASSPTSGRTPAYEQYF

d_call: .
clone_size: .
j_call: TRBJ2-7
v_call: TRBV18
cdr3_nt: TGTGCCAGCTCACCACGGGTTGGGCGATCTTTGGCAGAGCAGTACTTC
cdr3_aa: CASSPRVGRSLAEQYF

d_call: .
clone_size: .
j_call: TRBJ1-4
v_call: TRBV4-3
cdr3_nt: TGCGCCAGCAGCCCCAAGCTGCTTAATGAAAAACTGTTTTTT
cdr3_aa: CASSPKLLNEKLFF

d_call: .
clone_size: .
j_call: TRBJ2-3
v_call: TRBV13
cdr3_nt: TGTGCCAGCAGCTTGGGTACCGCAGGGATCTTGGATACGCAGTATTTT
cdr3_aa: CASSLGTAGILDTQYF

d_call: TRBD2
clone_size: .
j_call: TRBJ2-2
v_call: TRBV4-1
cdr3_nt: TGCGCCAGCAGCCAAGAGGGACTAGCGAGATCGGGGGAGCTGTTTTTT
cdr3_aa: CASSQEGLARSGELFF

d_call: .
clone_size: .
j_call: TRBJ2-1
v_call: TRBV4-2
cdr3_nt: TGTGCCAGCTCACCAGCGGCCCTGGGCTCCTACAATGAGCAGTTCTTC
cdr3_aa: CASSPAALGSYNEQFF

d_call: .
clone_size: .
j_call: TRBJ1-2
v_call: TRBV28
cdr3_nt: TGTGCCAGCAGTTTATATCAGGGATATGGCTACACCTTC
cdr3_aa: CASSLYQGYGYTF

d_call: TRBD2
clone_size: .
j_call: TRBJ2-5
v_call: TRBV5-1
cdr3_nt: TGCGCCAGCAGCTTGGGGACTAGCGGGGGGGCCCGGGAGACCCAGTACTTC
cdr3_aa: CASSLGTSGGARETQYF

d_call: TRBD1
clone_size: once
j_call: TRBJ1-2
v_call: TRBV5-1
cdr3_nt: TGCGCCAGCAGCCCCGGACAGGTTAGCCTCTATGGCTACACCTTC
cdr3_aa: CASSPGQVSLYGYTF

d_call: .
clone_size: .
j_call: TRBJ1-1
v_call: TRBV28
cdr3_nt: TGTGCCAGCAGTTTCGTAGATTCGATGAACACTGAAGCTTTCTTT
cdr3_aa: CASSFVDSMNTEAFF

d_call: TRBD1
clone_size: .
j_call: TRBJ1-2
v_call: TRBV18
cdr3_nt: TGTGCCAGCTCACCTCCGGGACAGTCGTTCTATGGCTACACCTTC
cdr3_aa: CASSPPGQSFYGYTF

d_call: TRBD2
clone_size: .
j_call: TRBJ2-3
v_call: TRBV30
cdr3_nt: TGTGCCTGGAGTTTAGGGCGGGGGGGTTCGGATACGCAGTATTTT
cdr3_aa: CAWSLGRGGSDTQYF

d_call: .
clone_size: .
j_call: TRBJ2-3
v_call: TRBV5-4
cdr3_nt: TGTGCCAGCAGCCCAGACAGACTCACAGATACGCAGTATTTT
cdr3_aa: CASSPDRLTDTQYF

d_call: TRBD1
clone_size: .
j_call: TRBJ2-5
v_call: TRBV5-4
cdr3_nt: TGTGCCAGCAGATCGGGGACAGACCAAGAGACCCAGTACTTC
cdr3_aa: CASRSGTDQETQYF

d_call: .
clone_size: .
j_call: TRBJ2-1
v_call: TRBV2
cdr3_nt: TGTGCCAGCAGTCGACTAGTTTACAATGAGCAGTTCTTC
cdr3_aa: CASSRLVYNEQFF

d_call: TRBD1
clone_size: .
j_call: TRBJ2-7
v_call: TRBV7-9
cdr3_nt: TGTGCCAGCAGTTTTGGGACAGGGAAGCTCGACGAGCAGTACTTC
cdr3_aa: CASSFGTGKLDEQYF

d_call: TRBD1
clone_size: .
j_call: TRBJ1-2
v_call: TRBV5-6
cdr3_nt: TGTGCCAGCAGCCCCGACAGGGCCCGCTATGGCTACACCTTC
cdr3_aa: CASSPDRARYGYTF

d_call: TRBD1
clone_size: .
j_call: TRBJ1-2
v_call: TRBV5-4
cdr3_nt: TGTGCCAGCAGCCTAAACAGGGGTAACTATGGCTACACCTTC
cdr3_aa: CASSLNRGNYGYTF

d_call: TRBD1
clone_size: once
j_call: TRBJ1-2
v_call: TRBV29-1
cdr3_nt: TGCAGCGACTGGACAGGGAAAGGCTACACCTTC
cdr3_aa: CSDWTGKGYTF

d_call: .
clone_size: .
j_call: TRBJ2-1
v_call: TRBV5-1
cdr3_nt: TGCGCCAGCAGCTTGGAAGGGGTAGGGTACAATGAGCAGTTCTTC
cdr3_aa: CASSLEGVGYNEQFF

d_call: .
clone_size: .
j_call: TRBJ2-1
v_call: TRBV7-2
cdr3_nt: TGTGCCAGCAGCTTAGCGGGGGGGCATAATGAGCAGTTCTTC
cdr3_aa: CASSLAGGHNEQFF

d_call: TRBD2
clone_size: .
j_call: TRBJ2-7
v_call: TRBV28
cdr3_nt: TGTGCCAGCAGGAGGACTAGTGGTTACGAGCAGCACTTC
cdr3_aa: CASRRTSGYEQHF

d_call: .
clone_size: .
j_call: TRBJ1-2
v_call: TRBV12-5
cdr3_nt: TGTGCTAGTGGTTTGGTACCCCCCCGGTATCACGGCTACACCTTC
cdr3_aa: CASGLVPPRYHGYTF

d_call: TRBD1
clone_size: .
j_call: TRBJ2-7
v_call: TRBV28
cdr3_nt: TGTGCCAGCAGGAGGACAGGGGACGGCTCCTACGAGCAGTACTTC
cdr3_aa: CASRRTGDGSYEQYF

d_call: TRBD2
clone_size: .
j_call: TRBJ2-5
v_call: TRBV6-5
cdr3_nt: TGTGCCAGCAGTTACCGGGGGGGCCGGGAGACCCAGTACTTC
cdr3_aa: CASSYRGGRETQYF

d_call: .
clone_size: once
j_call: TRBJ2-7
v_call: TRBV5-1
cdr3_nt: TGCGCCAGCAGCTTAGCGTGGAGCACCGTTTCCTACGAGCAGTACTTC
cdr3_aa: CASSLAWSTVSYEQYF

d_call: .
clone_size: .
j_call: TRBJ1-2
v_call: TRBV7-9
cdr3_nt: TGTGCCAGCAGCTTCAGTGACAGCTATAACTATGGCTACACCTTC
cdr3_aa: CASSFSDSYNYGYTF

d_call: TRBD1
clone_size: once
j_call: TRBJ2-5
v_call: TRBV15
cdr3_nt: TGTGCCACCAGCGCATGGGGATCGGACAGGGCACAAGAGACCCAGTACTTC
cdr3_aa: CATSAWGSDRAQETQYF

d_call: TRBD2
clone_size: .
j_call: TRBJ2-7
v_call: TRBV28
cdr3_nt: TGTGCCAGCTTGCGGGGCGGGGGTAGGGGATACGAGCAGTACTTC
cdr3_aa: CASLRGGGRGYEQYF

d_call: .
clone_size: .
j_call: TRBJ2-3
v_call: TRBV25-1
cdr3_nt: TGTGCCAGCAGTATGGGAGCAAGGGATACGCAGTATTTT
cdr3_aa: CASSMGARDTQYF

d_call: .
clone_size: .
j_call: TRBJ1-5
v_call: TRBV7-9
cdr3_nt: TGTGCCAGCAGCGTGGACTCGAATCAGCCCCAGCATTTT
cdr3_aa: CASSVDSNQPQHF

d_call: TRBD1
clone_size: .
j_call: TRBJ1-4
v_call: TRBV2
cdr3_nt: TGTGCCAGCAAGCAGGGGGAGAATGAAAAACTGTTTTTT
cdr3_aa: CASKQGENEKLFF

d_call: TRBD2
clone_size: .
j_call: TRBJ2-2
v_call: TRBV11-2
cdr3_nt: TGTGCCAGCAGCTTACCCGGGGGGTCTTCCTACGGGGAGCTGTTTTTT
cdr3_aa: CASSLPGGSSYGELFF

d_call: TRBD2
clone_size: .
j_call: TRBJ2-7
v_call: TRBV18
cdr3_nt: TGTGCCAGCTCACCGCCCGGGACTAGATACGAGCAGTACTTC
cdr3_aa: CASSPPGTRYEQYF